This T cell receptor beta chain appears in the sequencing data of a study of blood T cells in healthy people across ages. Per the germline V gene, CDR1 is MNHNS and CDR2 is SASEGT. This CDR3 is 14 amino acids long. A second PCR, run for roughly 7 to 11 cycles, used a sample-barcoded 5' primer plus a J-beta primer mix. TCRdb reprocessed the 5' RACE reads with MiXCR, giving one entry per CDR3 protein. The table has about 1.4 million distinct CDR3 sequences, 55% to 75% seen once; the top ten hold under 8.5%. This clonotype was recorded once. Ranging in age from about 6 to 100, the donors were healthy Caucasian individuals from Russia.

This sequence was found in a man aged 18 to 30 in good health. Input material: blood. The chain recombines TRBV6-1 with TRBJ2-4, with D perhaps TRBD1 or TRBD2 (5 bases each). The last part of the DNA fits TRBJ2-7 better; the J call may be wrong. The CDR3 loop is CASTNRGETYEQYF. CDR3 coding DNA: TGTGCCAGCACAAACCGAGGGGAGACCTACGAGCAGTACTTC.